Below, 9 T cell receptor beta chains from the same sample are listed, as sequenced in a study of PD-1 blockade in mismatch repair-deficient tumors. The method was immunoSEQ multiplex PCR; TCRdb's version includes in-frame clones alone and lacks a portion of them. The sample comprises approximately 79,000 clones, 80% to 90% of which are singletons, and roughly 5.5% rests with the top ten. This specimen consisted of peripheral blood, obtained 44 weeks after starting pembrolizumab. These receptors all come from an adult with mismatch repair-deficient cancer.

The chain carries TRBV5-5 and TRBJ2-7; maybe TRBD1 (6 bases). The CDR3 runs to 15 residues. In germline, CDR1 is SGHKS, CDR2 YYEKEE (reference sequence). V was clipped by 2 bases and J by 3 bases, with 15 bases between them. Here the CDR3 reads CASSFGGHGDYEQYF. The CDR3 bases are TGTGCCAGCAGCTTTGGGGGACACGGAGACTACGAGCAGTACTTC.

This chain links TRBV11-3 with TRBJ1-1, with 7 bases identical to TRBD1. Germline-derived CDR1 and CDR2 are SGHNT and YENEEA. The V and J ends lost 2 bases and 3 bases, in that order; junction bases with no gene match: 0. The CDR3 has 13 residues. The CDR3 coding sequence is TGTGCCAGCAGCTTACAGGGGGACACTGAAGCTTTCTTT. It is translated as CASSLQGDTEAFF.

The CDR3 DNA follows: TGTGCCAGCAGCTTAGTACCCTTGGCAGGGTTAGACGAGACCCAGTACTTC. The encoded protein is CASSLVPLAGLDETQYF. This chain uses TRBV13 with TRBJ2-5; D might be TRBD1 (5 bases). V was shortened by 1 base and J by 5 bases, with 20 bases between the two germline ends. There are 17 residues in the CDR3. The germline V gene encodes CDR1 PRHDT and CDR2 FYEKMQ (reference sequence). Full variable domain (rest looked up from reference TRBV13 and TRBJ2-5): AAGVIQSPRHLIKEKRETATLKCYPIPRHDTVYWYQQGPGQDPQFLISFYEKMQSDKGSIPDRFSAQQFSDYHSELNMSSLELGDSALYFCASSLVPLAGLDETQYFGPGTRLLVL.

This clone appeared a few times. The CDR3 DNA reads as TGTGCCAGCAGCCTGACCCGGGGGAATGAAAAACTGTTTTTT. It yields the protein CASSLTRGNEKLFF. J is TRBJ1-4 and V is TRBV6-5; weak D call: TRBD1 (5 bases). The CDR3 spans 14 residues. In germline, CDR1 is MNHEY, CDR2 SVGAGI. V gave up 6 bases and J gave up 5 bases, with 13 bases separating them.

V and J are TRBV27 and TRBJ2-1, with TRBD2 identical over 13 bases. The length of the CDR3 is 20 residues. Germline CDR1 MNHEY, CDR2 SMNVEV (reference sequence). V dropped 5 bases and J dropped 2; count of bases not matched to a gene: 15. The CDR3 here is CASSNLGLAGDTGTYNEQFF. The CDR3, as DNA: TGTGCCAGCAGTAACCTCGGACTAGCGGGAGACACGGGGACCTACAATGAGCAGTTCTTC.

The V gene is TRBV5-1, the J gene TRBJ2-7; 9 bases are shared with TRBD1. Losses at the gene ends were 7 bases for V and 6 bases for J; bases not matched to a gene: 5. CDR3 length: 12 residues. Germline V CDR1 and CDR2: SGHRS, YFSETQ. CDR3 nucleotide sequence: TGCGCCAGCCGTGGACAGGGGTCCGAGCAGTACTTC. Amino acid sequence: CASRGQGSEQYF.

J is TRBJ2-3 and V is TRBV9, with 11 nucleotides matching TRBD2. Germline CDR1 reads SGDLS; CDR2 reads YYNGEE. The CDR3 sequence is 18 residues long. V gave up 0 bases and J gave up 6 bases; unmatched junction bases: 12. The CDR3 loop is CASSVAISGRAGGDTQYF. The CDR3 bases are TGTGCCAGCAGCGTAGCGATTAGCGGGAGGGCCGGTGGGGATACGCAGTATTTT.

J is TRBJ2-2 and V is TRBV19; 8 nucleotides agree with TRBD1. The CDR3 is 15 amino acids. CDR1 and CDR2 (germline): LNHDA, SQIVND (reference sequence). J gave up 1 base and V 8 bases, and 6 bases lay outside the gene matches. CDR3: CASQDRGLNTGELFF. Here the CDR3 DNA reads TGTGCCAGTCAAGACAGGGGTTTGAACACCGGGGAGCTGTTTTTT.

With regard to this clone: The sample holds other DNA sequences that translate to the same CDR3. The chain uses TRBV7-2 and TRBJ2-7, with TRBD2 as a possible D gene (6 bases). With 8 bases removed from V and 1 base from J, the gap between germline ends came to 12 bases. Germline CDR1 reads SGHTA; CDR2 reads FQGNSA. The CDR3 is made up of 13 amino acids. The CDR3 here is CASRSGSSYEQYF. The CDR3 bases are TGTGCCAGCCGAAGCGGGTCTTCCTACGAGCAGTACTTC.